This T cell receptor beta chain is from a study of shared clonotypes between healthy human individuals. This table comes from immunoSEQ multiplex PCR, and its TCRdb copy is limited to in-frame clones, with some not included. The table includes about 180,000 clones, over 80% detected once. The V gene's germline CDR1 is SGHTA and CDR2 FQGNSA. This CDR3 comprises 15 residues. The V and J genes are TRBV7-2 and TRBJ2-5, with TRBD2 matching over 9 bases. The assigned J gene may be wrong: the sequence end matches TRBJ2-7 better. Sequenced: naive CD4+ T cells sorted from blood. Noted subset: CD45RA+ positively selected. This clonotype originated in a woman in her thirties in good health. This chain's CDR3 is CASSLTAGGSYEQYF. DNA of the CDR3: TGTGCCAGCAGCTTAACAGCGGGAGGCTCCTACGAGCAGTACTTC.